The clone carrying this T cell receptor beta chain was seen a few times. What it recognizes is unknown. In the authors' methods: The median was around 100,000 TCRs per sample, ranging roughly 20,000 to 690,600. TCRdb recomputed calls from the RACE reads with MiXCR, one row per CDR3 protein. These V and J calls are TCRdb output, not the study's own analysis. The table lists around 110,000 distinct CDR3 sequences, around 10% of them singletons. This CDR3 is built from 14 residues. Looked up from germline, CDR1 is DFQATT and CDR2 is SNEGSKA (reference sequence). Trimming removed 6 bases at V and 4 bases at J, with 17 bases between. This sample stems from a study of human T cells and chemical hapten exposure. Study-level points and caveats: A positive correlation with patch test score was found for PT1 expanded TCR counts.

Time point defined: patch test 1, 2 weeks after DPC sensitization. Sample treatment: therapeutic diphenylcyclopropenone sensitization with weekly scalp DPC. The sequenced sample was whole blood, obtained in connection with sensitization to the hapten diphenylcyclopropenone (DPC). The TCR comes from a woman aged 45 to 65 with alopecia areata. Some clones in this sample may be carry-over from other donors' samples. V and J are TRBV20-1 and TRBJ2-3; maybe TRBD1 (6 bases). Here the CDR3 DNA reads TGCAGTGCAGTCGACAGGAAGGGGGCAGATACGCAGTATTTT. Amino acid sequence: CSAVDRKGADTQYF.